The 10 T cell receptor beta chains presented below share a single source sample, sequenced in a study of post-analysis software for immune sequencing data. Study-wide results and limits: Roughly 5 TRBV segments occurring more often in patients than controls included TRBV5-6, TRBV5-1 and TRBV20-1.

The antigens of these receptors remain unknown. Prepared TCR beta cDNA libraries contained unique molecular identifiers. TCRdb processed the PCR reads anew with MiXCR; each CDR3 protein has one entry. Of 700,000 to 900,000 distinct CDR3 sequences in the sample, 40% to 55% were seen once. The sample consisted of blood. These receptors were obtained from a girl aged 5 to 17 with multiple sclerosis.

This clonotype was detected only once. DNA for the CDR3: TGTGCCAGCAGCAAAGTCTCGGGGAGCGGCTACAATGGGCAGTACTTC. Translation: CASSKVSGSGYNGQYF. The chain is built from TRBV21-1 and TRBJ2-4; the table names TRBD2, a call not compared with the DNA. TRBV21-1 is classified as a pseudogene. CDR3 length: 16 amino acids.

CDR3 in amino acids: CASSLEVPGTDTQYF. Here the CDR3 DNA reads TGCGCCAGCAGCTTGGAGGTCCCTGGCACAGATACGCAGTATTTT. V usage is TRBV5-1 and J usage is TRBJ2-3; D ambiguous. This CDR3 region has 15 residues. The germline CDR1 and CDR2 sequences are SGHRS and YFSETQ. The V end was cut by 0 bases, the J end by 1 base, with 9 bases between.

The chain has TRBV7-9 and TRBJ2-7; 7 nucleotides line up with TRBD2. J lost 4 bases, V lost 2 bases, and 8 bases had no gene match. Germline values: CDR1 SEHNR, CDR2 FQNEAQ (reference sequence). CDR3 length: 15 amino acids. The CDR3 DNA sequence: TGTGCCAGCAGCTTAAGAGGATCTAGCGGATACGAGCAGTACTTC. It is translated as CASSLRGSSGYEQYF.

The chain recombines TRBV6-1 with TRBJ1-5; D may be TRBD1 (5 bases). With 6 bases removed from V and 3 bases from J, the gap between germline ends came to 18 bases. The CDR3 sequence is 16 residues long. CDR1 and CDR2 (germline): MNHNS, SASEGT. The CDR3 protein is CASSDLPRGANQPQHF. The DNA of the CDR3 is TGTGCCAGCAGCGACCTTCCTCGAGGGGCCAATCAGCCCCAGCATTTT.

CDR3 nucleotides: TGCAGTGCTAGAGATGAGGGGACCCTGACCTACGAGCAGTACTTC. Translating it yields CSARDEGTLTYEQYF. The rearrangement uses TRBV20-1 and TRBJ2-7; possibly TRBD1 or TRBD2 for D (5 bases each). The CDR3 spans 15 residues. V lost 0 bases, J lost 2 bases, and 14 bases lay in between. Germline-derived CDR1 and CDR2 are DFQATT and SNEGSKA (reference sequence).

The CDR3: CASRPGLLPSPQETQYF. The CDR3 DNA follows: TGTGCCAGCAGACCCGGACTCCTTCCCAGTCCCCAAGAGACCCAGTACTTC. The genes are TRBV28 and TRBJ2-5; D is possibly TRBD2 (5 bases). The CDR3 has 17 residues. V shed 6 bases and J shed 1 base, with 21 bases lying between them. Germline CDR1 and CDR2: MDHEN and SYDVKM.

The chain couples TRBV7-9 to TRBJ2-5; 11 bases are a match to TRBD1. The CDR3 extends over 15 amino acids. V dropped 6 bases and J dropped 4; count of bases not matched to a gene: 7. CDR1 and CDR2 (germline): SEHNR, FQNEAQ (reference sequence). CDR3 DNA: TGTGCCAGCAGTCCCCAGGACAGGGGGCTAGAGACCCAGTACTTC. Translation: CASSPQDRGLETQYF.

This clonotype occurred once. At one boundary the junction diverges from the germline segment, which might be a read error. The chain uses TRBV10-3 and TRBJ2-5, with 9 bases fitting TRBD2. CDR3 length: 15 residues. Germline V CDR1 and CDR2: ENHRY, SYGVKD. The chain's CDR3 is CAISEASGMQEAQYF. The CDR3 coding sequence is TGTGCCATCAGTGAGGCTAGCGGGATGCAAGAGGCCCAGTACTTC.

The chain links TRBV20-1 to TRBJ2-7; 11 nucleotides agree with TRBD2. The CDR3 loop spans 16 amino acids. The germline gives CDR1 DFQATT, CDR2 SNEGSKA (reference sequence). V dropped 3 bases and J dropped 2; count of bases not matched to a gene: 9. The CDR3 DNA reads TGCAGTGCTAGGGCCTTGTCGGGACTAGCGGCCTACGAGCAGTACTTC. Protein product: CSARALSGLAAYEQYF.

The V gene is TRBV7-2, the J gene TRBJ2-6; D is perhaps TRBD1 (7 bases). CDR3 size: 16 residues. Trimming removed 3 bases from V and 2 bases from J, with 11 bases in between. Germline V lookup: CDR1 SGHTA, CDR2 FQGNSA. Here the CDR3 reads CASSLGRGAGANVLTF. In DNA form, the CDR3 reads TGTGCCAGCAGCTTGGGCAGGGGGGCTGGGGCCAACGTCCTGACTTTC.